The rows below give T cell receptor beta chains drawn from one sample of a study of blood T cell repertoires in COVID-19. Assay used: immunoSEQ multiplex PCR; TCRdb lists only in-frame clones, some missing. The sample has about 130,000 clones, 75% to 90% seen once. Sequenced sample: PBMCs or T cells enriched from blood (not recorded which). Every receptor here comes from a man between 45 and 60 years old who had recovered from COVID-19. The CDR3 runs from the conserved cysteine through the conserved F or W. A D gene is named only where the DNA matches it firmly. Not every row has a clone size; where given, it reads once, few, many or a size class.

j_call	d_call	clone_size	v_call	cdr3_nt	cdr3_aa
TRBJ1-5	TRBD1	-	TRBV5-1	TGCGCCAGCAGCTTGACGGGACAGACCAATCAGCCCCAGCATTTT	CASSLTGQTNQPQHF
TRBJ2-2	-	-	TRBV23-1	TGCGCCAGCAGCCCGACCAAGTCAGGGGCGAACACCGGGGAGCTGTTTTTT	CASSPTKSGANTGELFF
TRBJ1-2	TRBD1	-	TRBV2	TGTGCCAGCAGTGGACCGGGACAGGGGGCCGCTAACTATGGCTACACCTTC	CASSGPGQGAANYGYTF
TRBJ2-2	TRBD2	few	TRBV7-7	TGTGCCAGCACCACCGGGCGGGAGGCGTCCACCGGGGAGCTGTTTTTT	CASTTGREASTGELFF
TRBJ1-1	TRBD1	once	TRBV14	TGTGCCAGCAGCCAGGGGACAGGGGTTCCGAACACTGAAGCTTTCTTT	CASSQGTGVPNTEAFF
TRBJ1-4	-	-	TRBV5-1	TGCGCCAGCAGCTTGGCCGACAGGTTTAATGAAAAACTGTTTTTT	CASSLADRFNEKLFF
TRBJ2-1	TRBD2	-	TRBV7-9	TGTGCCAGCAGCCCGAGCGGGAGCTCCTACAATGAGCAGTTCTTC	CASSPSGSSYNEQFF
TRBJ1-1	-	-	TRBV18	TGTGCCAGCTCACCCGACAGGAAAAACACTGAAGCTTTCTTT	CASSPDRKNTEAFF
TRBJ1-1	TRBD1	-	TRBV10-3	TGTGCCATCAGTGACGATGGGACAGCGGGAGCTTTCTTT	CAISDDGTAGAFF
TRBJ1-4	TRBD1	-	TRBV2	TGTGCCAGCAGTTGGGACAGTACTAATGAAAAACTGTTTTTT	CASSWDSTNEKLFF